The 28 T cell receptor beta chains below all came from one sample that was sequenced in a study of blood T cell repertoires in COVID-19. Profiling relied on immunoSEQ multiplex PCR, and the TCRdb table lists in-frame clones only, not all of them. The data contain approximately 440,000 clones, 90% of them singletons. Input material: PBMCs or T cells enriched from blood (not recorded which). The receptors here all came from a man younger than 30 who had recovered from COVID-19.

The gene calls are TRBV13 and TRBJ2-3; TRBD1 matches at 8 bases. The V and J ends lost 4 bases and 0 bases, in that order; junction bases with no gene match: 18. Germline loops: CDR1 PRHDT, CDR2 FYEKMQ (reference sequence). CDR3 length: 20 residues. Here the CDR3 reads CASSSTGTGKADPSTDTQYF. In DNA, the CDR3 is TGTGCCAGCAGCTCCACCGGGACAGGAAAAGCCGACCCTAGCACAGATACGCAGTATTTT.

The genes are TRBV2 and TRBJ1-5, with D uncertain. V was cut by 6 bases and J by 2 bases, with 11 bases left in between. Germline V gives CDR1 SNHLY, CDR2 FYNNEI. The CDR3 has 14 residues. The CDR3 sequence: CASRKSFGNQPQHF. CDR3 DNA sequence: TGTGCCAGCAGGAAGAGTTTTGGCAATCAGCCCCAGCATTTT.

This clone was picked up a small number of times. The CDR3 reads CASSSRGNTEAFF. The CDR3 bases are TGTGCCAGCAGCTCCAGGGGTAACACTGAAGCTTTCTTT. The chain combines TRBV7-8 with TRBJ1-1; a possible D gene is TRBD1 (6 bases). Germline loops: CDR1 SGHVS, CDR2 FQNEAQ. V shed 4 bases and J shed 2 bases, with 8 bases lying between them. The CDR3 consists of 13 residues.

This clone was seen once. In DNA form, the CDR3 reads TGTGCCAGCAGCTTAAGGTTACAGACTAATGAAAAACTGTTTTTT. Its protein is CASSLRLQTNEKLFF. The V call is TRBV7-8, the J call TRBJ1-4; D remains unclear. This CDR3 spans 15 amino acids. From germline, CDR1 is SGHVS and CDR2 FQNEAQ. V dropped 2 bases and J dropped 2 bases, with 9 bases sitting between them.

V is TRBV3-1 (or the pseudogene TRBV3-2) and J is TRBJ2-1, with 7 bases matching TRBD1. The CDR3 is 15 amino acids. J was trimmed by 5 bases and V by 4 bases; bases with no gene match: 8. CDR1 LGHDT and CDR2 YNNKEL come from the germline V gene (reference sequence). CDR3 sequence reads: CASSPLGQKNNEQFF. The CDR3 nucleotides read TGTGCCAGCAGCCCTCTGGGACAGAAAAACAATGAGCAGTTCTTC.

The CDR3 DNA sequence: TGTGCCAGCAGCCCTTCTGGGACTAGCGGGATGTACGAGCAGTACTTC. This gives the protein CASSPSGTSGMYEQYF. J is TRBJ2-7 and V is TRBV7-3; 13 bases are a match to TRBD2. The CDR3 totals 16 residues. Per the germline V gene, CDR1 is SGHTA and CDR2 is FQGTGA. V gave up 5 bases and J gave up 4 bases; unmatched junction bases: 8.

This sequence joins TRBV27 and TRBJ1-2; TRBD1 is a possible D gene (6 bases). Trimming removed 7 bases at V and 2 bases at J, with 17 bases between. This CDR3 is built from 15 residues. Germline assignment: CDR1 MNHEY and CDR2 SMNVEV (reference sequence). This CDR3 is CASKLGIGQNYGYTF. As DNA, the CDR3 is TGTGCCAGCAAACTAGGTATCGGACAGAACTATGGCTACACCTTC.

The chain has TRBV28 and TRBJ2-5; TRBD2 matches 13 bases. Germline V CDR1 and CDR2: MDHEN, SYDVKM. J lost 4 bases, V lost 5 bases, and 13 bases had no gene match. The CDR3 consists of 18 residues. CDR3 sequence: CASSKPGLAGPERETQYF. DNA for the CDR3: TGTGCCAGCAGTAAGCCGGGACTAGCGGGACCAGAACGAGAGACCCAGTACTTC.

V and J are TRBV7-8 and TRBJ2-7; no clear D gene. The V gene's germline CDR1 is SGHVS and CDR2 FQNEAQ. V was cut by 4 bases and J by 3 bases, with 10 bases left in between. The CDR3 loop spans 13 amino acids. The CDR3 protein is CASSSDRNYEQYF. The CDR3, as DNA: TGTGCCAGCAGCTCAGATCGTAACTACGAGCAGTACTTC.

The J gene is TRBJ2-7, the V gene TRBV2, with 8 bases identical to TRBD2. Unmatched junction bases numbered 3, after V lost 2 bases and J lost 0 bases. The germline V gene encodes CDR1 SNHLY and CDR2 FYNNEI. The CDR3 contains 15 residues. CDR3 in DNA: TGTGCCAGCAGTGAACCAAGCGGGAGCTCCTACGAGCAGTACTTC. It encodes CASSEPSGSSYEQYF.

This chain connects TRBV29-1 to TRBJ2-3, with 9 nucleotides matching TRBD2. CDR1 is SQVTM, CDR2 ANQGSEA, per germline. The CDR3 spans 15 residues. After removal of 6 bases from V and 4 bases from J, the junction contained 11 bases not matched to a gene. The CDR3: CSVGFRLAGSDTQYF. CDR3 DNA sequence: TGCAGCGTGGGGTTCCGTCTAGCGGGATCAGATACGCAGTATTTT.

This chain connects TRBV25-1 to TRBJ1-6; the D gene is possibly TRBD1 (5 bases). This CDR3 contains 14 residues. CDR1 and CDR2 (germline): MGHDK, SYGVNS. Trimming removed 6 bases from V and 7 bases from J, with 13 bases in between. CDR3 protein: CASRRRGVNSPLHF. The CDR3 region has the DNA TGTGCCAGCAGGAGGCGGGGGGTAAATTCACCCCTCCACTTT.

The rearrangement uses TRBV19 and TRBJ1-3, with D maybe TRBD1 (5 bases). The CDR3 totals 15 residues. V dropped 2 bases and J dropped 8 bases, with 16 bases sitting between them. The V gene's germline CDR1 is LNHDA and CDR2 SQIVND (reference sequence). The CDR3 DNA reads as TGTGCCAGTAGTATATTACCCGGGGGAATAGACACCATATATTTT. Protein sequence: CASSILPGGIDTIYF.

This chain links TRBV5-1 with TRBJ1-4, with D tentatively TRBD1 (5 bases). The CDR3 contains 14 residues. CDR1 SGHRS and CDR2 YFSETQ come from the germline V gene. Trimming stripped 1 base from V and 7 bases from J, with 11 bases between. The CDR3 here is CASSLKVGGEKLFF. The CDR3, as DNA: TGCGCCAGCAGCTTGAAGGTCGGGGGTGAAAAACTGTTTTTT.

The J gene is TRBJ2-5, the V gene TRBV11-3; 7 positions match TRBD2. This CDR3 contains 14 residues. Germline V gene lookup returns CDR1 SGHNT and CDR2 YENEEA. Losses at the gene ends were 5 bases for V and 1 base for J; bases not matched to a gene: 4. CDR3 loop: CASSHLAAQETQYF. As DNA, the CDR3 is TGTGCCAGCAGCCATCTAGCGGCCCAAGAGACCCAGTACTTC.

The chain uses TRBV7-9 and TRBJ2-5; D is perhaps TRBD2 (6 bases). This CDR3 contains 13 residues. Per the germline V gene, CDR1 is SEHNR and CDR2 is FQNEAQ (reference sequence). Between the trimmed V and J ends, which lost 3 bases and 10 bases, there was a span of 15 bases. CDR3 nucleotide sequence: TGTGCCAGCAGCTTGGGGGGATTGAGTAACCAGTACTTC. Protein sequence: CASSLGGLSNQYF.

The V and J genes are TRBV28 and TRBJ2-1; TRBD2 agrees at 12 bases. Germline V gene sequence: CDR1 MDHEN, CDR2 SYDVKM. This CDR3 has 17 residues. The V and J ends lost 4 bases and 5 bases, in that order; junction bases with no gene match: 9. As DNA, the CDR3 is TGTGCCAGCAGTTCCCCGTTAGGGACTAGCGGGCACAATGAGCAGTTCTTC. Translated, it gives CASSSPLGTSGHNEQFF.

The gene calls are TRBV7-9 and TRBJ2-1, with D uncertain. V shed 0 bases and J shed 7 bases, with 16 bases lying between them. Germline assignment: CDR1 SEHNR and CDR2 FQNEAQ (reference sequence). The CDR3 is made up of 16 amino acids. CDR3 in amino acids: CASSLAYESLSNEQFF. The CDR3 DNA reads TGTGCCAGCAGCTTAGCTTATGAGTCCTTGAGTAATGAGCAGTTCTTC.

This clone was seen only a few times. The chain joins TRBV11-2 to TRBJ1-2; tentatively, D is TRBD1 (5 bases). V was cut by 4 bases and J by 0 bases, with 6 bases left in between. The CDR3 has 13 amino acids. The germline V gene encodes CDR1 SGHAT and CDR2 FQNNGV. In DNA form, the CDR3 reads TGTGCCAGCAGCTCGACAGCTAACTATGGCTACACCTTC. Translation: CASSSTANYGYTF.

The V call is TRBV30, the J call TRBJ2-7; a possible D gene is TRBD2 (5 bases). The V end was cut by 5 bases, the J end by 3 bases, with 17 bases between. The CDR3 is 14 residues long. The V gene's germline CDR1 is GTSNPN and CDR2 SVGIG (reference sequence). The CDR3, as DNA: TGTGCCTGGCAAGAAATAGGCGGACTCTACGAGCAGTACTTC. It is translated as CAWQEIGGLYEQYF. Supplemented by reference TRBV30 and TRBJ2-7, the full variable domain reads SQTIHQWPATLVQPVGSPLSLECTVEGTSNPNLYWYRQAAGRGLQLLFYSVGIGQISSEVPQNLSASRPQDRQFILSSKKLLLSDSGFYLCAWQEIGGLYEQYFGPGTRLTVT.

This sequence joins TRBV21-1 and TRBJ1-5. TRBV21-1 is termed a pseudogene. This CDR3 is 19 amino acids long. CDR3 coding DNA: TGTGCCAGCAGCAAAGCGGGACCAGCGGGACAACTTCGTAATCAGCCCCAGCATTTT. It is translated as CASSKAGPAGQLRNQPQHF.

Comment on this clone: The sample holds other DNA sequences that translate to the same CDR3. V and J are TRBV5-1 and TRBJ2-7; possible D gene TRBD1, 6 bases. Germline V gene lookup returns CDR1 SGHRS and CDR2 YFSETQ. Trimming took 4 bases from V and 2 from J, leaving 10 bases between them. The CDR3 sequence is 13 residues long. Here the CDR3 reads CASSAGQPYEQYF. The DNA for the CDR3 is TGCGCCAGCAGCGCCGGACAGCCCTACGAGCAGTACTTC.

The chain uses TRBV4-1 and TRBJ2-7; a weak D match, TRBD1 (6 bases). The CDR3 has 14 residues. Germline lookup yields CDR1 MGHRA and CDR2 YSYEKL. Between the trimmed V and J ends, which lost 2 bases and 4 bases, there was a span of 12 bases. The CDR3 DNA follows: TGCGCCAGCAGCCAATTGACAGGTTGGTACGAGCAGTACTTC. This gives the protein CASSQLTGWYEQYF.

The genes are TRBV2 and TRBJ2-3; the match to TRBD1 covers 9 bases. Looked up from germline, CDR1 is SNHLY and CDR2 is FYNNEI. V shed 8 bases and J 2 bases; nucleotides not matched to a gene: 2. This CDR3 is 13 amino acids long. CDR3 in DNA: TGTGCCAGCGGGACAGGGCCCACAGATACGCAGTATTTT. Its protein product is CASGTGPTDTQYF.

This sequence joins TRBV5-1 and TRBJ1-4; a possible D gene is TRBD1 (5 bases). The germline V gene encodes CDR1 SGHRS and CDR2 YFSETQ. V lost 0 bases and J 6 bases, leaving 12 bases between the germline ends. CDR3 size: 15 residues. For the CDR3, the DNA is TGCGCCAGCAGCTTGGCCGGCAGGGCCGATGAAAAACTGTTTTTT. Translating gives CASSLAGRADEKLFF. The full variable domain, rest sourced from reference TRBV5-1 and TRBJ1-4, is KAGVTQTPRYLIKTRGQQVTLSCSPISGHRSVSWYQQTPGQGLQFLFEYFSETQRNKGNFPGRFSGRQFSNSRSEMNVSTLELGDSALYLCASSLAGRADEKLFFGSGTQLSVL.

The chain links TRBV10-2 to TRBJ1-1; TRBD1 matches at 10 bases. The V gene end was trimmed by 7 bases and the J gene end by 3 bases; junction bases not matched to a gene: 5. The CDR3 runs 14 residues. In germline, CDR1 is WSHSY, CDR2 SAAADI. The CDR3 loop reads CASTQGQGYTEAFF. The CDR3 nucleotides are TGCGCCAGCACTCAGGGACAGGGGTACACTGAAGCTTTCTTT.

V usage is TRBV5-4 and J usage is TRBJ2-3; no definite D call. The V gene's germline CDR1 is SGHNT and CDR2 YYREEE (reference sequence). The CDR3 consists of 13 residues. Trimming stripped 5 bases from V and 3 bases from J, with 10 bases between. The CDR3 loop reads CASSPEPTDTQYF. The CDR3 nucleotides are TGTGCCAGCAGTCCCGAGCCGACAGATACGCAGTATTTT.

This chain uses TRBV10-3 with TRBJ2-3; 9 nucleotides agree with TRBD1. Trimming at V came to 6 bases and at J to 5 bases, leaving 9 bases not matched to a gene. Germline values: CDR1 ENHRY, CDR2 SYGVKD. The CDR3 length is 15 residues. The CDR3 nucleotides read TGTGCCATCAGCTCGCTGGGACAGGGATTAGATACGCAGTATTTT. Translating gives CAISSLGQGLDTQYF.